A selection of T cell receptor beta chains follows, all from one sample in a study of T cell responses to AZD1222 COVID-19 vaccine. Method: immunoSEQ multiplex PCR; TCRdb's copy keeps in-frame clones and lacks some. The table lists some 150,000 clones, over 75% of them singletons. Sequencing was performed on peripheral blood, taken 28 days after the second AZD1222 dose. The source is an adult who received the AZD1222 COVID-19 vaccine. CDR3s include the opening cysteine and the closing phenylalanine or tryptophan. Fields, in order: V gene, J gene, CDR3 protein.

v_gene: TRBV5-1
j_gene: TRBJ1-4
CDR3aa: CASSLGVGRNEKLFF

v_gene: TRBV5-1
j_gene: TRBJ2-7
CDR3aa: CASSLAGGKGWNYEQYF

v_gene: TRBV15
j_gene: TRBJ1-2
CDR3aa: CATSREGWDRGANGYTF

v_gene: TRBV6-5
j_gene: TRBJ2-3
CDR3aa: CASKGGGGYTDTQYF

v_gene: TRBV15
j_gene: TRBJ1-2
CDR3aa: CATSRGKGSAGYTF

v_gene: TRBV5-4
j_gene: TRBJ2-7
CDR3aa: CASSLTGGANEQYF

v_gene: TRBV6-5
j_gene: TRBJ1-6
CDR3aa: CAIRLRGGTPLHF

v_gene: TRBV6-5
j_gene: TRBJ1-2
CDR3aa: CASSYGGGNGYTF

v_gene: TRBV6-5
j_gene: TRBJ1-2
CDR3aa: CASSLSGAGYTF

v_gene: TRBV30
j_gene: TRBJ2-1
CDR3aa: CACPPRGRDNEQFF

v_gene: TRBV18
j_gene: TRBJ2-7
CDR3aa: CASSSWTSGGYEQYF

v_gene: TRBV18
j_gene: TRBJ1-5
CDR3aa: CASSYRGTGQPQHF

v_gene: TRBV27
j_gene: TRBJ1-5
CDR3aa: CAHGWGARSNQPQHF

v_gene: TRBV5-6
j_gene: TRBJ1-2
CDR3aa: CASSLEGRTLGYTF

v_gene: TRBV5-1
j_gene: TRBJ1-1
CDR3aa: CASRDLTSGTEAFF

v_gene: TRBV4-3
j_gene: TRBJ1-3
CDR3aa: CASSRTTLRRTLSGNTIYF

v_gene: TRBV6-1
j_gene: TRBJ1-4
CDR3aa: CASSEDREKLFF

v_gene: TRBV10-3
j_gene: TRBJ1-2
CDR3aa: CAISDLSVGTARTFF

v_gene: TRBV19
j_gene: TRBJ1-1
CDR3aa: CASSTVQGGAEAFF

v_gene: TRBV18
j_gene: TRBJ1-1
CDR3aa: CASSPPATRIEAFF

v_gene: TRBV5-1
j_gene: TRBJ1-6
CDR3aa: CASSPHSSYNSPLHF

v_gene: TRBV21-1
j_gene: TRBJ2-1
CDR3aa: CASSKALRWNEQFF

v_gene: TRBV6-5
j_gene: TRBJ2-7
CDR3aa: CASRAGQGLYEQYF

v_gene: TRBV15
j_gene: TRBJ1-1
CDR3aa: CATSRDRGPTEAFF

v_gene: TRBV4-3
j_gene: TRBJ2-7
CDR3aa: CASSQLAGGSYEQYF

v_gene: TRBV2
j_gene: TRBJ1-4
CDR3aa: CASSEDGDIEKLFF

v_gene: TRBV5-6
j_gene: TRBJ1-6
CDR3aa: CASSRTTGNSPLHF

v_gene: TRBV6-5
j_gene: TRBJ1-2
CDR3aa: CASSPTGGPNYGYTF

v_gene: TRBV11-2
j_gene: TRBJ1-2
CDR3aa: CASSPRQGFDGYTF

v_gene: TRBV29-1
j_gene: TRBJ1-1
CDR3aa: CSVRGMNTEAFF

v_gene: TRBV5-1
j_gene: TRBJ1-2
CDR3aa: CASRPPWVNYGYTF

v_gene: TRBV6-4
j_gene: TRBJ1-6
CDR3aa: CASSNRQGDNSPLHF

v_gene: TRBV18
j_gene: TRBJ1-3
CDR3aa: CASSPLPGFGNTIYF

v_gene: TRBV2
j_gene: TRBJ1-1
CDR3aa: CASSNQNTEAFF

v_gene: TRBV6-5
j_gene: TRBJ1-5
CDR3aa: CASSYSQAPWGAQHF

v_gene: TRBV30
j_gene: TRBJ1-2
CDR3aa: CAWSPAGQRNYGYTF

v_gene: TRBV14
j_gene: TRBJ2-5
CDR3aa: CASSRAERETQYF

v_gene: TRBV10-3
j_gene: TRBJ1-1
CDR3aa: CAISDMGDRDTEAFF

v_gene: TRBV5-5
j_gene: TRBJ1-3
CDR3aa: CASSSGTTSGNTIYF

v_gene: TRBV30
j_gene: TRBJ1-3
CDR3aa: CACLTGGLGNTIYF

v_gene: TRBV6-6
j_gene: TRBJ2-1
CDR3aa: CASTPGGGNEQFF

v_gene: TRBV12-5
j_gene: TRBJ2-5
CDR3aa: CASGLTYPEAQYF

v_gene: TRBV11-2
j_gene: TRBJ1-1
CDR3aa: CASSPQVGEAFF

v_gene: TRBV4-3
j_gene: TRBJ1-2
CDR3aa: CASSQDRGQGGGYTF

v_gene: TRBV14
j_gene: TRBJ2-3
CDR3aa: CASSQARTDTQYF

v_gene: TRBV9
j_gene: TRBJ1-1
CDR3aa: CASSALLNTEAFF

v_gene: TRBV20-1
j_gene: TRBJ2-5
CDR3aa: CSAPGPIVRYF

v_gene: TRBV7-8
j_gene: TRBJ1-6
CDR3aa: CASSLNSLGGSPLHF

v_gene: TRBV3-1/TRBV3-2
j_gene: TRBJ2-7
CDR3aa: CASSQGPLEQYF

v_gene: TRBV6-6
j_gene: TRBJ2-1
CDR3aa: CASIPGGGSNEQFF

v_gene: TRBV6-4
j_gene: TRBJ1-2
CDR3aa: CASSQAGSGYGYTF

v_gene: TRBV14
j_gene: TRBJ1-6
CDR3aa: CASSQRQGMHSPLHF

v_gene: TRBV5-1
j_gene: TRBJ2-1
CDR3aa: CASSPGTLAGDVDEQFF

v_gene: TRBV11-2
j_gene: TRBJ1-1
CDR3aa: CASSPGGNTEAFF

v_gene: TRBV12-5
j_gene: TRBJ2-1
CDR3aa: CASGFTSGGTNEQFF

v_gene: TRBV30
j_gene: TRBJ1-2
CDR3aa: CAWSANPGQGGIF

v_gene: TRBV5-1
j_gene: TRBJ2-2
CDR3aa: CASSLDVAGELFF